The clone carrying this T cell receptor (beta chain) was found once. Antigen unknown. Time point noted: recipient sample about 28 days before transplant, after cytoreduction. The sample comes from a study of T cell clonotyping in hematopoietic cell transplantation. Study-wide background: Pretransplant recipient samples were taken after cytoreduction.

Libraries were prepared by immunoSEQ multiplex PCR; TCRdb keeps only in-frame clonotypes and omits some of them. Among around 37,000 clones listed, 75% to 90% were seen once. Study results and limitations: Pathologically expanded recipient clonotypes increased progressively from day 30 to day 180 as diversity fell. Broader posttransplant TCR repertoire diversity was predicted by graft donor and pretransplant recipient Inverse Simpson Index values.

The input for sequencing was peripheral blood mononuclear cells, taken before stem cell transplant. This sequence was found in a man aged 60 to 75 with acute myeloid leukemia. Some clones in this sample may be carry-over from other donors' samples.

CDR3 residues: CAWIPDTGGDYTF. As DNA, the CDR3 is TGTGCCTGGATCCCCGACACGGGGGGCGACTACACCTTC. This chain links TRBV30 with TRBJ1-2, with D tentatively TRBD1 (6 bases). CDR3 length equals 13 residues. CDR1 is GTSNPN and CDR2 is SVGIG in the germline V gene (reference sequence). V was shortened by 4 bases and J by 10 bases, with 19 bases between the two germline ends.